These 17 T cell receptor beta chains were all obtained from the same sample, sequenced in a study of blood T cell repertoires in COVID-19. Measured with immunoSEQ multiplex PCR; TCRdb has only the in-frame clones, and not every one. The sample includes a few hundred thousand clones, over 75% of them seen just once. Sequenced material: peripheral blood. Source of these receptors: a woman aged 70-85 years with COVID-19, enrolled during active disease.

The chain is built from TRBV4-3 and TRBJ1-4, with 7 bases fitting TRBD1. This CDR3 spans 14 amino acids. In germline, CDR1 is LGHNA, CDR2 YSLEER. J lost 8 bases, V lost 5 bases, and 8 bases had no gene match. The CDR3 region is CASSLGGLGEKLFF. CDR3 in DNA: TGCGCCAGCAGCTTAGGGGGCCTTGGGGAAAAACTGTTTTTT.

This chain uses TRBV27 with TRBJ2-1, with unresolved D. This CDR3 is built from 14 residues. Trimming took 3 bases from V and 7 from J, leaving 13 bases between them. Germline CDR1 is MNHEY and CDR2 is SMNVEV (reference sequence). This CDR3 reads CASSFLGIVNEQFF. DNA for the CDR3: TGTGCCAGCAGTTTTTTGGGCATTGTGAATGAGCAGTTCTTC.

The chain links TRBV14 to TRBJ1-3; D not certain. CDR1 is SGHDN, CDR2 FVKESK, per germline. V was pared by 0 bases and J by 3 bases, with 6 bases between. CDR3 size: 14 residues. The CDR3: CASSQDLRGNTIYF. DNA for the CDR3: TGTGCCAGCAGCCAAGATCTTCGTGGAAACACCATATATTTT.

Points on this clone: This sample also contains other DNA sequences that code for the same CDR3. The chain recombines TRBV29-1 with TRBJ1-1; 7 bases line up with TRBD1. After removal of 3 bases from V and 0 bases from J, the junction contained 10 bases not matched to a gene. Germline CDR1 and CDR2: SQVTM and ANQGSEA. The CDR3 has 16 amino acids. In DNA form, the CDR3 reads TGCAGCGTTGAGGGAATTGGGACAGCTATGAACACTGAAGCTTTCTTT. Protein sequence: CSVEGIGTAMNTEAFF.

This sequence joins TRBV7-2 and TRBJ1-6, with a possible D match to TRBD1 (5 bases). Germline V gene data show CDR1 as SGHTA and CDR2 as FQGNSA. The CDR3 extends over 14 amino acids. The V gene lost 2 bases and the J gene lost 10 bases, with 12 bases spanning the gap. The CDR3 DNA reads TGTGCCAGCAGCTTACAGGGAGGAGGGTCACCCCTCCACTTT. Protein product: CASSLQGGGSPLHF. The full variable domain, its missing parts supplied by reference TRBV7-2 and TRBJ1-6, is GAGVSQSPSNKVTEKGKDVELRCDPISGHTALYWYRQSLGQGLEFLIYFQGNSAPDKSGLPSDRFSAERTGGSVSTLTIQRTQQEDSAVYLCASSLQGGGSPLHFGNGTRLTVT.

This rearrangement joins TRBV7-2 to TRBJ2-1; 8 positions agree with TRBD1. Trimming at V came to 5 bases and at J to 0 bases, leaving 9 bases not matched to a gene. This CDR3 has 17 amino acids. Germline loops: CDR1 SGHTA, CDR2 FQGNSA. For the CDR3, the DNA is TGTGCCAGCAGCCTCGGACAGGGAGGAACCTCCTACAATGAGCAGTTCTTC. Translation: CASSLGQGGTSYNEQFF.

The genes are TRBV2 and TRBJ1-2; no clear D. This CDR3 is 10 amino acids long. The V gene lost 9 bases and the J gene lost 7 bases, with 9 bases spanning the gap. Germline-derived CDR1 and CDR2 are SNHLY and FYNNEI. The DNA of the CDR3 is TGTGCCAGACGGGAGGCTGGCTACACCTTC. Amino acids: CARREAGYTF.

The chain uses TRBV6-5 and TRBJ2-1, with a tentative D call TRBD2 (6 bases). The CDR3 spans 13 residues. V lost 5 bases and J lost 9, with 14 bases in between. CDR1 MNHEY and CDR2 SVGAGI come from the germline V gene. CDR3 bases: TGTGCCAGCAGTACGGGACTCGCCCGTGAGCAGTTCTTC. Protein product: CASSTGLAREQFF.

The chain joins TRBV7-8 to TRBJ1-2, with 7 bases that match TRBD1. From germline, CDR1 is SGHVS and CDR2 FQNEAQ. V lost 2 bases and J lost 7; bases outside the gene matches: 16. The CDR3 covers 17 residues. The CDR3 loop is CASSLPPRQGGLGGYTF. The CDR3 DNA sequence: TGTGCCAGCAGCTTACCCCCCCGGCAGGGGGGATTAGGTGGCTACACCTTC. Based on the CDR3 plus reference TRBV7-8 and TRBJ1-2, the full variable domain is GAGVSQSPRYKVAKRGQDVALRCDPISGHVSLFWYQQALGQGPEFLTYFQNEAQLDKSGLPSDRFFAERPEGSVSTLKIQRTQQEDSAVYLCASSLPPRQGGLGGYTFGSGTRLTVV.

The chain recombines TRBV5-4 with TRBJ1-2; 8 nucleotides match TRBD1. The CDR3 is made up of 15 amino acids. V trimming: 4 bases; J trimming: 7 bases; junction bases outside the gene matches: 12. Looked up from germline, CDR1 is SGHNT and CDR2 is YYREEE (reference sequence). The CDR3 nucleotides read TGTGCCAGCAGCCAACAGGGGGTAGATTGGTCTGGCTACACCTTC. Its translation: CASSQQGVDWSGYTF.

The chain combines TRBV7-2 with TRBJ2-3; TRBD2 might be the D (7 bases). The CDR3 spans 18 residues. V was clipped by 3 bases and J by 2 bases, with 21 bases between them. Germline CDR1 is SGHTA and CDR2 is FQGNSA. The CDR3 DNA sequence: TGTGCCAGCAGCTTCCGCGGGGGCAGGGGAGACTACACAGATACGCAGTATTTT. Its protein product is CASSFRGGRGDYTDTQYF.

The V call is TRBV11-2, the J call TRBJ2-2; D not certain. The CDR3 consists of 15 residues. CDR1 and CDR2 from the germline V gene are SGHAT and FQNNGV. V was trimmed by 7 bases and J by 6 bases, leaving 18 bases between them. Written as DNA, the CDR3 is TGTGCCAGCAACCCAAGTGGAGTTTTGGCCGGGGAGCTGTTTTTT. Its translation is CASNPSGVLAGELFF. The whole variable domain, remainder taken from reference TRBV11-2 and TRBJ2-2, is EAGVAQSPRYKIIEKRQSVAFWCNPISGHATLYWYQQILGQGPKLLIQFQNNGVVDDSQLPKDRFSAERLKGVDSTLKIQPAKLEDSAVYLCASNPSGVLAGELFFGEGSRLTVL.

The V call is TRBV4-1, the J call TRBJ1-3, with unresolved D. Germline V gives CDR1 MGHRA, CDR2 YSYEKL. The CDR3 is 15 residues long. The V end was cut by 2 bases, the J end by 0 bases, with 8 bases between. The CDR3 sequence: CASSQIVSSGNTIYF. DNA of the CDR3: TGCGCCAGCAGCCAAATCGTGAGCTCTGGAAACACCATATATTTT.

This chain uses TRBV7-8 with TRBJ2-1; no firm D call. Germline CDR1 and CDR2: SGHVS and FQNEAQ. This CDR3 region has 17 residues. Trimming cost V 2 bases and J 0 bases, with 14 bases left between them. CDR3 amino acids: CASSLLSSLSSYNEQFF. For the CDR3, the DNA is TGTGCCAGCAGCTTACTTAGCTCCCTGAGCTCCTACAATGAGCAGTTCTTC.

This chain joins TRBV4-2 and TRBJ1-3; D perhaps matches TRBD1 (6 bases). Between the trimmed V and J ends, which lost 3 bases and 3 bases, there was a span of 15 bases. The length of the CDR3 is 16 residues. Germline CDR1 is LGHNA and CDR2 is YNFKEQ. The CDR3: CASSHPGGGGGNTIYF. DNA of the CDR3: TGTGCCAGCAGCCATCCTGGGGGAGGGGGTGGAAACACCATATATTTT.

The gene calls are TRBV5-1 and TRBJ2-2, with D hard to call. V was cut by 0 bases and J by 2 bases, with 11 bases left in between. CDR1 SGHRS and CDR2 YFSETQ come from the germline V gene. The CDR3 runs 16 residues. For the CDR3, the DNA is TGCGCCAGCAGCTTGGATGTCGTTCCTAACACCGGGGAGCTGTTTTTT. Translating it yields CASSLDVVPNTGELFF.

The chain employs TRBV7-8 and TRBJ1-6, with D hard to call. Germline-derived CDR1 and CDR2 are SGHVS and FQNEAQ. The CDR3 loop spans 14 amino acids. The V gene lost 4 bases and the J gene lost 4 bases, with 8 bases spanning the gap. The CDR3 DNA follows: TGTGCCAGCAGCTCAGACACATATAATTCACCCCTCCACTTT. As protein: CASSSDTYNSPLHF.